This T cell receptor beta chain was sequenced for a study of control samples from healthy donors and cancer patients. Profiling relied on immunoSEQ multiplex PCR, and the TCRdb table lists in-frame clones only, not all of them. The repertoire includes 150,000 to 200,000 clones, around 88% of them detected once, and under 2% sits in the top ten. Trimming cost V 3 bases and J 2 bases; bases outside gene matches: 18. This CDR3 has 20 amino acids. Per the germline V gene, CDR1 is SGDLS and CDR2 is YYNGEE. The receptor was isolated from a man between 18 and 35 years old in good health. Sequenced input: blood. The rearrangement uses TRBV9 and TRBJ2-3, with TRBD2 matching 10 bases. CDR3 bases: TGTGCCAGCAGCGCACTTGGACTAGCGGACGGAGCCTCTGCCACAGATACGCAGTATTTT. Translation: CASSALGLADGASATDTQYF.